This T cell receptor (beta chain) was obtained from a study of blood T cell repertoires in COVID-19. Turning to the study itself: Samples representing acute and convalescent COVID-19 were sourced from the United States, Italy and Spain. PBMCs, B-cell-depleted T cells, or T cells provided the cDNA or gDNA that made up the material.

Authors' processing steps: Cell counts per sample came from amplifying reference gene primers. The protocol was immunoSEQ multiplex PCR, while the TCRdb copy is restricted to in-frame clones and leaves out a portion. V and J calls and clone size come straight from that table; D and trimming were deduced from the DNA. The sample contains about 190,000 clones, approximately 79% of which appear only once. The CDR3 length is 13 residues. From germline, CDR1 is SGHTA and CDR2 FQGNSA. Trimming cost V 8 bases and J 6 bases; bases outside gene matches: 10. The chain employs TRBV7-2 and TRBJ2-7, with 7 bases aligning to TRBD2. This TCR was recovered from a man younger than 45 with active or convalescent COVID-19. The specimen was peripheral blood. The CDR3 is CASSAGVSPEQYF. As DNA, the CDR3 is TGTGCCAGCTCCGCGGGGGTGAGCCCCGAGCAGTACTTC. The complete variable domain, with remaining parts taken from reference TRBV7-2 and TRBJ2-7, reads GAGVSQSPSNKVTEKGKDVELRCDPISGHTALYWYRQSLGQGLEFLIYFQGNSAPDKSGLPSDRFSAERTGGSVSTLTIQRTQQEDSAVYLCASSAGVSPEQYFGPGTRLTVT.